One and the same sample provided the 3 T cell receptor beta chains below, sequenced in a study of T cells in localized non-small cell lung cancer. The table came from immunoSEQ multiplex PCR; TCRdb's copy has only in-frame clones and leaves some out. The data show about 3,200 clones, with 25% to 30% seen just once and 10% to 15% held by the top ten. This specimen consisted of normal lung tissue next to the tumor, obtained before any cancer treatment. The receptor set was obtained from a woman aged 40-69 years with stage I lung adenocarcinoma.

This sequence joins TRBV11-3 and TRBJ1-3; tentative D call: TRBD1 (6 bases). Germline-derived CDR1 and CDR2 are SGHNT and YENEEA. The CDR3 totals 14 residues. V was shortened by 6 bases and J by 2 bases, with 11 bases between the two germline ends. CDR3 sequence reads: CASRDTGTGNTIYF. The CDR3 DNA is TGTGCCAGCAGGGATACAGGGACTGGAAACACCATATATTTT.

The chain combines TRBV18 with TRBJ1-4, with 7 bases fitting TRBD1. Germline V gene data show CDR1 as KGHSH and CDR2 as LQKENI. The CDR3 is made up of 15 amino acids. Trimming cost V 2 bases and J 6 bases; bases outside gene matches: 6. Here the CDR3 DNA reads TGTGCCAGCTCACCAACCTCAGGGGGTGATGAAAAACTGTTTTTT. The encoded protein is CASSPTSGGDEKLFF.

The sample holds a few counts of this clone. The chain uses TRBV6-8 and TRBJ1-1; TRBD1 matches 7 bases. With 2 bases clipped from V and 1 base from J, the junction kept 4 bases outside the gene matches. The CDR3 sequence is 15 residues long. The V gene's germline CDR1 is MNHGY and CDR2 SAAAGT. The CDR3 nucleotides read TGTGCCAGCAGTTACGACAACAGGGGGAACACTGAAGCTTTCTTT. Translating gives CASSYDNRGNTEAFF.